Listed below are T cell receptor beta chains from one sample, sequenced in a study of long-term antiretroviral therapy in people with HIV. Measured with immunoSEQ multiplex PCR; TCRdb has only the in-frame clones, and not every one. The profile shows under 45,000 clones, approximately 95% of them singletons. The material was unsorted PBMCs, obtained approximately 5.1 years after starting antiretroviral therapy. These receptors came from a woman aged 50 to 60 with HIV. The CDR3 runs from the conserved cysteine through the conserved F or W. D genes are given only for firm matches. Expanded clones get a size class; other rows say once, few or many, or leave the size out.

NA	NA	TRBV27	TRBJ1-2	TGTGCCAGCTGGTCTAACTATGGCTACACCTTC	CASWSNYGYTF
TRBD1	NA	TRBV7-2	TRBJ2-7	TGTGCCAGCAGCTTAGGCCCGGGACAGGGGTACGAGCAGTACTTC	CASSLGPGQGYEQYF
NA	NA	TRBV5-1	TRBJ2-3	TGCGCCAGCAGCTTCAAGGGATTCCCCGGCACAGATACGCAGTATTTT	CASSFKGFPGTDTQYF
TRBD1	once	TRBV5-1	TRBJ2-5	TGCGCCAGCAGCTTGGCCGGGACAGGGCCAAGCCAGACCCAGTACTTC	CASSLAGTGPSQTQYF
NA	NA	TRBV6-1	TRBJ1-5	TGTGCCAGCAGTGTTCTGGGTGGGGTTCAGCCCCAGCATTTT	CASSVLGGVQPQHF
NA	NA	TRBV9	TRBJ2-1	TGTGCCAGCAGCGTAGCCCTCAGCGCTTCCTACAATGAGCAGTTCTTC	CASSVALSASYNEQFF
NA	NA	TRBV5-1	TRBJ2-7	TGCGCCAGCAGGCAGGGAAACTACGAGCAGTACTTC	CASRQGNYEQYF
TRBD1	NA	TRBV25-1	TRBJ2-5	TGTGCCAGCAGTGAAGGGACAGGGCTCCAGACCCAGTACTTC	CASSEGTGLQTQYF
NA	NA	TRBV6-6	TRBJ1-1	TGTGCCAGCAGTTATGGCCCATCCGCCCCTGAAGCTTTCTTT	CASSYGPSAPEAFF
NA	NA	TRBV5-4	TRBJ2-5	TGTGCCAGCAGCTTGGTGGGCAGGGGAGGGGAGACCCAGTACTTC	CASSLVGRGGETQYF
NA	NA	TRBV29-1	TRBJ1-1	TGCAGCGCCGGACTGGGCGGGGACACTGAAGCTTTCTTT	CSAGLGGDTEAFF
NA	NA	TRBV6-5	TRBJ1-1	TGTGCCAGCAGAACAGGTGGAGTTACTGAAGCTTTCTTT	CASRTGGVTEAFF
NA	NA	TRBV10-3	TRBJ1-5	TGTGCCATCAGTGAAGAGTACCGGGGTCAGCCCCAGCATTTT	CAISEEYRGQPQHF
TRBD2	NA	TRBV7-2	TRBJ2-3	TGTGCCAGCAGCTTTGGGCGGGGGGGAGATACGCAGTATTTT	CASSFGRGGDTQYF
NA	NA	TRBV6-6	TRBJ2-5	TGTGCCAGCAGTTATCCGACGGGAACCCCAGAGACCCAGTACTTC	CASSYPTGTPETQYF
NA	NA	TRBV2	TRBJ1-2	TGTGCCAGCAGTGCAGGGCAGGGCTACTATGGCTACACCTTC	CASSAGQGYYGYTF
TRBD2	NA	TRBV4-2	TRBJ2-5	TGTGCCAGCAGCCAAGATAGCGGGACGGGGGAGACCCAGTACTTC	CASSQDSGTGETQYF
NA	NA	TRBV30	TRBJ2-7	TGTGCCTGGATTACAGGCTACGAGCAGTACTTC	CAWITGYEQYF
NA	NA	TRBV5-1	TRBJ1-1	TGCGCCAGCAGGGCGACAGAGGGAACCGAAGCTTTCTTT	CASRATEGTEAFF
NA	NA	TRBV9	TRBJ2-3	TGTGCCAGCAGCGTAGGTTGGGGGGCGGTTGGAGATACGCAGTATTTT	CASSVGWGAVGDTQYF
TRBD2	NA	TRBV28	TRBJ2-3	TGTGCCAGCAGTTCTCACGAGCTAGCGGGGAGGGGGCAGTATTTT	CASSSHELAGRGQYF
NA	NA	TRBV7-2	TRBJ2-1	TGTGCCAGCAGCCGCTCAGGGGAATATTACAATGAGCAGTTCTTC	CASSRSGEYYNEQFF
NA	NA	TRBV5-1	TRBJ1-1	TGCGCCAGCAGGGATGGCGGGAACACTGAAGCTTTCTTT	CASRDGGNTEAFF
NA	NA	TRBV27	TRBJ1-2	TGTGCCAGCAGTTTATCGAACAGGGATGGCTACACCTTC	CASSLSNRDGYTF
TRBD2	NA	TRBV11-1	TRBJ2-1	TGTGCCAGCAGCTTACTTAGCGGGGGTTACAATGAGCAGTTCTTC	CASSLLSGGYNEQFF
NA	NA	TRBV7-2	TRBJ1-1	TGTGCCAGCAGCCCCGGGGGAATGAACACTGAAGCTTTCTTT	CASSPGGMNTEAFF
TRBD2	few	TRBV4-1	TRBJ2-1	TGCGCCAGCAGCCAATCTTCTGCGGGGGGGCTCCATGAGCAGTTCTTC	CASSQSSAGGLHEQFF
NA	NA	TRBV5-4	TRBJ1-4	TGTGCCAGCAGCTCCCCGGGACTTCCCTTAGTTGCAACTAATGAAAAACTGTTTTTT	CASSSPGLPLVATNEKLFF
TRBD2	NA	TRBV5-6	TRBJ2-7	TGTGCCAGCAGCCGACCCAGTCCACTAGCGGGGGGGCTCTACGAGCAGTACTTC	CASSRPSPLAGGLYEQYF
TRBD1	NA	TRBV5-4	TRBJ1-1	TGTGCCAGCAGCTTCAACAGGGGAGGCACTGAAGCTTTCTTT	CASSFNRGGTEAFF
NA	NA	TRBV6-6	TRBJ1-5	TGTGCCAGCACCAAACGCTTAGATAATAGCAATCAGCCCCAGCATTTT	CASTKRLDNSNQPQHF
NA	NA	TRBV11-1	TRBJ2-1	TGTGCCAGCAGCTTACTGGGGGCGGGTGGGTTTGAGCAGTTCTTC	CASSLLGAGGFEQFF
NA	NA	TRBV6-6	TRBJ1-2	TGTGCCAGCAGTCGAGAACAGCGTCCCTATGGTGGCTACACCTTC	CASSREQRPYGGYTF
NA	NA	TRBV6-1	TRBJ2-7	TGTGCCAGCAGCTTTGGGACCGTGCAGTACTTC	CASSFGTVQYF
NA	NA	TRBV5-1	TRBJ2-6	TGCGCCAGCAGCTTGGGTCTCCGGGTTTCTGGGGCCAACGTCCTGACTTTC	CASSLGLRVSGANVLTF
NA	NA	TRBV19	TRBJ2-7	TGTGCCAGGGACCACTCCTACGAGCAGTACTTC	CARDHSYEQYF
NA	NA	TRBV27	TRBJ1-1	TGTGCCAGCCGCAGTGGGGGATACACTGAAGCTTTCTTT	CASRSGGYTEAFF
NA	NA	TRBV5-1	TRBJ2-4	TGCGCCAGCAGCTTCCAGGGGTCCGAAAACATTCAGTACTTC	CASSFQGSENIQYF
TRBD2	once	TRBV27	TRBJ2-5	TGTGCCAGCAGTTTATTGGGCGGGGGGGTTGGAGAGACCCAGTACTTC	CASSLLGGGVGETQYF
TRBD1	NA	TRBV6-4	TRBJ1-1	TGTGCCAGCAGTGACTCGAGGACAGGGCCGAACACTGAAGCTTTCTTT	CASSDSRTGPNTEAFF
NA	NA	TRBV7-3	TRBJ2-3	TGTGCCAGCAGCCTAAGGGCCCATGATACGCAGTATTTT	CASSLRAHDTQYF
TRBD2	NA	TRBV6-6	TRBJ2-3	TGTGCCAGCAGCGAAGGGACTACCCCCAGTACGCAGTATTTT	CASSEGTTPSTQYF
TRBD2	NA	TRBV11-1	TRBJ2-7	TGTGCCAGCAGCTCGCCGACTAGCGGGGCCGCCTACGAGCAGTACTTC	CASSSPTSGAAYEQYF
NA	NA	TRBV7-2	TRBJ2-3	TGTGCCAGCAGCTTTGCGATTCAGGGAGGAGATACGCAGTATTTT	CASSFAIQGGDTQYF
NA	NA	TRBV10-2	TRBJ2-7	TGCGCCAGCAGCGAGGACACCTACGAGCAGTACTTC	CASSEDTYEQYF
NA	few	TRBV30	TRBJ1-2	TGTGCCGAAGGGGGGCCCGGGAACTATGGCTACACCTTC	CAEGGPGNYGYTF
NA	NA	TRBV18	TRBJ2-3	TGTGCCAGCTCACCACTCCAGAGCACAGATACGCAGTATTTT	CASSPLQSTDTQYF
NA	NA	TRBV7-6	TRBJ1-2	TGTGCCAGCAGCTTAGGAGGACAGAGCAACTATGGCTACACCTTC	CASSLGGQSNYGYTF
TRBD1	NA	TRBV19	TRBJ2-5	TGTGCCAGTAGTCTCCTGGACAGGGAAGAGACCCAGTACTTC	CASSLLDREETQYF
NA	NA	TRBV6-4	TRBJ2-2	TGTGCCAGCAGATCTTCGGATGTCACCGGGGAGCTGTTTTTT	CASRSSDVTGELFF
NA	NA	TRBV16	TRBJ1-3	TGTGCCAGCAGCCAATCGTCAGGGGCTAACACCATATATTTT	CASSQSSGANTIYF
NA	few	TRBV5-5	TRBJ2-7	TGTGCCAGCAGCTTTAATCCGGGGGCTGGCGAGCAGTACTTC	CASSFNPGAGEQYF
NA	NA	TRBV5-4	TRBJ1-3	TGTGCCAGCAGCTTTGGGGGGTTCTCTGGAAACACCATATATTTT	CASSFGGFSGNTIYF
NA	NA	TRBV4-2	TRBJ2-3	TGTGCCAGCAGCCCCGGGCTAAGCACAGATACGCAGTATTTT	CASSPGLSTDTQYF
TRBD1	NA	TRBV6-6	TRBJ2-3	TGTGCCAGCAGGAGGGACAGCTACCGCACAGATACGCAGTATTTT	CASRRDSYRTDTQYF
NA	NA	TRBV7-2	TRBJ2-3	TGTGCCAGCAGCGGGGGGATCACAGATACGCAGTATTTT	CASSGGITDTQYF
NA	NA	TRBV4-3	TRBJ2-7	TGCGCCAGCAGCCAAGAGGCTAAAAGGGACGGGTTCTACGAGCAGTACTTC	CASSQEAKRDGFYEQYF
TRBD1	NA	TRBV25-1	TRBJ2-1	TGTGCCAGCAGTGAATTCTCAACGGGACAGGGAATTGGTGAGCAGTTCTTC	CASSEFSTGQGIGEQFF
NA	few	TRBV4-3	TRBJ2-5	TGCGCCAGCAGCCAAGATCGTACGCAAGAGACCCAGTACTTC	CASSQDRTQETQYF